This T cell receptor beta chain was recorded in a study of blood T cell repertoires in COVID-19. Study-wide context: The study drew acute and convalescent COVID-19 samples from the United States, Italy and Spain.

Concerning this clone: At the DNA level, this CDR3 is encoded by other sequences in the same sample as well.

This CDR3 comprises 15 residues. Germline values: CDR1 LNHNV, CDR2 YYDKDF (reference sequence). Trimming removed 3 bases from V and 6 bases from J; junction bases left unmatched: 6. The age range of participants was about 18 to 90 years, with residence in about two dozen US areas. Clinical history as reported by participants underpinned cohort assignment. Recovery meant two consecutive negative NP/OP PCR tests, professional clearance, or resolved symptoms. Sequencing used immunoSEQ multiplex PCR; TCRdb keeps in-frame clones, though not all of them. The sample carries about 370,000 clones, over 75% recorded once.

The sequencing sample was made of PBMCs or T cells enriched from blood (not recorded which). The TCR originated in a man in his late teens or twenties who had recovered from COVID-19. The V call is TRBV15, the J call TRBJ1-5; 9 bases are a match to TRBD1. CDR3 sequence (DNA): TGTGCCACCAGCAGGGACAGGGGAAGAGGTCAGCCCCAGCATTTT. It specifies CATSRDRGRGQPQHF.